This T cell receptor (beta chain) was observed in a study of human T cells and chemical hapten exposure. Study as a whole: The sensitizing agent was 2% DPC, placed on about 2 cm by about 2 cm of upper inner arm skin.

MiXCR was run by TCRdb on the RACE reads, yielding one entry per CDR3 protein. The sample records over 35,000 distinct CDR3 sequences, about 10% being singletons. This clonotype was detected a few times. Time point meaning: pre-sensitization, week 0. The sample's treatment: therapeutic diphenylcyclopropenone sensitization with weekly scalp DPC. The starting material, unfractionated whole blood, was used for total RNA extraction. CDR3 length equals 15 residues. V was pared by 3 bases and J by 8 bases, with 7 bases of the junction left unmatched. The TCR comes from a man aged 25-45 years with alopecia areata. Some clones in this sample may be carry-over from other donors' samples. The sequencing used whole blood, collected in connection with sensitization to the hapten diphenylcyclopropenone (DPC). The rearrangement joins TRBV12-3 or TRBV12-4 to TRBJ1-6, with 7 bases lining up with TRBD1. The CDR3: CASSFSDRVDSPLHF. The CDR3 bases are TGTGCCAGCAGTTTCAGCGACAGGGTTGATTCACCCCTCCACTTT.